The 3 T cell receptor beta chains presented below share a single source sample, sequenced in a study of Ad26.COV2.S vaccination and SARS-CoV-2 variants. This sample's treatment: some 19 received Ad26.COV2.S at low or high dose, single or two shots; 5 received placebo; per-sample allocation not given. Specimen acquisition occurred on day 63 following the initial vaccine or placebo injection. Here immunoSEQ multiplex PCR was the method, and the copy in TCRdb shows in-frame clones only, minus some. The repertoire holds roughly 400,000 clones, with about 90% as singletons. The material was peripheral blood, obtained in a trial of Ad26.COV2.S vaccine versus placebo. The receptors derive from a person between 18 and 59 years old who received the Ad26.COV2.S COVID-19 vaccine or a placebo.

The chain employs TRBV7-9 and TRBJ2-3; tentatively, D is TRBD2 (6 bases). There are 12 residues in the CDR3. V was cut by 6 bases and J by 8 bases, with 12 bases left in between. The germline CDR1 and CDR2 sequences are SEHNR and FQNEAQ (reference sequence). Here the CDR3 reads CASSSGLLTQYF. In nucleotides, the CDR3 is TGTGCCAGCAGTTCGGGACTCCTTACGCAGTATTTT.

The chain recombines TRBV28 with TRBJ2-7, with 12 bases matching TRBD2. The V segment lost 10 bases and the J segment 4 bases; nucleotides outside the gene matches: 5. The CDR3 has 13 amino acids. The germline V gene has CDR1 MDHEN and CDR2 SYDVKM. CDR3 coding DNA: TGTGCCACCCGGACTAGCGGGACGTACGAGCAGTACTTC. It translates to CATRTSGTYEQYF.

The chain links TRBV10-2 to TRBJ2-1; 7 positions agree with TRBD2. J gave up 4 bases and V 6 bases, and 6 bases lay outside the gene matches. Germline V lookup: CDR1 WSHSY, CDR2 SAAADI. The CDR3 has 14 residues. The CDR3 bases are TGCGCCAGCAGCGAGCGGGACCCATACAATGAGCAGTTCTTC. This translates into CASSERDPYNEQFF.